The 22 T cell receptor beta chains given below trace back to one sample, sequenced in a study of blood T cell repertoires in COVID-19. The assay was immunoSEQ multiplex PCR, and TCRdb's table has in-frame clones only and misses some. The sample includes around 170,000 clones, 88% of them seen just once. Material: peripheral blood. Receptor source: a young woman with acute or convalescent COVID-19.

This chain joins TRBV19 and TRBJ1-3; a weak D match, TRBD1 (6 bases). Trimming stripped 7 bases from V and 4 bases from J, with 14 bases between. Germline lookup yields CDR1 LNHDA and CDR2 SQIVND (reference sequence). This CDR3 is 14 amino acids long. The CDR3 is CASTPGVKGNTIYF. As DNA, the CDR3 is TGTGCCAGTACTCCAGGGGTTAAAGGAAACACCATATATTTT.

The chain carries TRBV28 and TRBJ2-2, with D uncertain. CDR3 size: 11 residues. Germline CDR1 MDHEN, CDR2 SYDVKM. Trimming left V 9 bases short and J 6 bases short, with 8 bases between. This chain's CDR3 is CASLPSGELFF. DNA for the CDR3: TGTGCCAGTCTCCCTTCCGGGGAGCTGTTTTTT.

Written as DNA, the CDR3 is TGCGCCAGCAGCTTTCTAGCGGGAGGCCACAATGAGCAGTTCTTC. It is translated as CASSFLAGGHNEQFF. The gene calls are TRBV5-1 and TRBJ2-1; 11 positions agree with TRBD2. J gave up 5 bases and V 2 bases, and 3 bases lay outside the gene matches. CDR1 SGHRS and CDR2 YFSETQ come from the germline V gene. The CDR3 has 15 amino acids.

The chain has TRBV19 and TRBJ2-3; weak D call: TRBD2 (6 bases). CDR1 and CDR2 (germline): LNHDA, SQIVND (reference sequence). The CDR3 totals 17 residues. Trimming took 3 bases from V and 1 from J, leaving 17 bases between them. In nucleotides, the CDR3 is TGTGCCAGTAGTATCCAAATAGACGGGAGTGGCACAGATACGCAGTATTTT. Protein sequence: CASSIQIDGSGTDTQYF.

The genes are TRBV30 and TRBJ1-3; no clear D gene. Germline CDR1 reads GTSNPN; CDR2 reads SVGIG (reference sequence). The CDR3 spans 12 residues. V lost 7 bases, J lost 0 bases, and 7 bases lay in between. The chain's CDR3 is CAFTSSGNTIYF. Here the CDR3 DNA reads TGTGCCTTCACAAGCTCTGGAAACACCATATATTTT.

This chain connects TRBV18 to TRBJ1-3; D is uncertain. The germline V gene has CDR1 KGHSH and CDR2 LQKENI. V was pared by 2 bases and J by 6 bases, with 14 bases between. This CDR3 spans 15 amino acids. The CDR3 DNA reads as TGTGCCAGCTCACCATATCTAGCGGCCACAAACACCATATATTTT. Its protein product is CASSPYLAATNTIYF.

The chain combines TRBV4-1 with TRBJ2-3; a possible D gene is TRBD2 (6 bases). The CDR3 is 15 residues long. V was clipped by 4 bases and J by 5 bases, with 16 bases between them. CDR1 and CDR2 from the germline V gene are MGHRA and YSYEKL. The CDR3 spells CASSRRPGVIDTQYF. CDR3 in DNA: TGCGCCAGCAGCCGGCGACCGGGAGTGATAGATACGCAGTATTTT.

V is TRBV6-2 or TRBV6-3 and J is TRBJ1-1; D is undetermined. The ends were cut back, 0 bases at V and 2 bases at J, with 7 bases in the middle. The CDR3 covers 14 residues. Germline-derived CDR1 and CDR2 are MNHEY and SVGEGT. The DNA for the CDR3 is TGTGCCAGCAGTTACTCGCTAGGAAACACTGAAGCTTTCTTT. Amino acid sequence: CASSYSLGNTEAFF.

The sample holds a few counts of this clone. The chain combines TRBV2 with TRBJ2-7; TRBD2 matches 7 bases. The CDR3 is 13 amino acids. CDR1 SNHLY and CDR2 FYNNEI come from the germline V gene. The J segment lost 6 bases and the V segment lost 7 bases, leaving 9 bases of the junction unmatched. CDR3 in DNA: TGTGCCAGCATACTCGCGGGAGCAGGCGAGCAGTACTTC. Its protein is CASILAGAGEQYF.

This chain connects TRBV25-1 to TRBJ2-7; no clear D. The CDR3 covers 12 residues. V lost 3 bases and J 3 bases, leaving 6 bases between the germline ends. CDR1 and CDR2 from the germline V gene are MGHDK and SYGVNS. The CDR3 sequence: CASSDRFYEQYF. The DNA for the CDR3 is TGTGCCAGCAGTGACAGGTTCTACGAGCAGTACTTC.

V is TRBV7-9 and J is TRBJ2-1, with D possibly TRBD2 on 5 matching bases. Germline V gives CDR1 SEHNR, CDR2 FQNEAQ (reference sequence). With 1 base removed from V and 9 bases from J, the gap between germline ends came to 10 bases. The CDR3 extends over 13 amino acids. The CDR3 protein is CASSLGLTSEQFF. For the CDR3, the DNA is TGTGCCAGCAGCTTAGGTCTAACTAGTGAGCAGTTCTTC.

The V call is TRBV7-9, the J call TRBJ2-7; TRBD1 matches 11 bases. Germline V gene sequence: CDR1 SEHNR, CDR2 FQNEAQ (reference sequence). CDR3 length equals 13 residues. V shed 7 bases, J shed 4 bases, and the junction held 3 bases outside the gene matches. In DNA, the CDR3 is TGTGCCAGCATCGGGACAGGGGGGTACGAGCAGTACTTC. It translates to CASIGTGGYEQYF.

This chain links TRBV6-5 with TRBJ2-3; perhaps TRBD2 as D (5 bases). The CDR3 spans 12 residues. The V gene's germline CDR1 is MNHEY and CDR2 SVGAGI. V dropped 6 bases and J dropped 8 bases, with 12 bases sitting between them. The CDR3, as DNA: TGTGCCAGCAGCTCTAGGACTCTTACGCAGTATTTT. Its translation: CASSSRTLTQYF.

This chain joins TRBV2 and TRBJ2-7; 9 nucleotides line up with TRBD2. The CDR3 sequence is 14 residues long. The V and J ends lost 7 bases and 6 bases, in that order; junction bases with no gene match: 10. Germline CDR1 is SNHLY and CDR2 is FYNNEI. CDR3 loop: CASTLGASGVEQYF. The DNA of the CDR3 is TGTGCCAGCACCCTGGGGGCTAGCGGGGTCGAGCAGTACTTC.

This chain uses TRBV29-1 with TRBJ1-1; D possibly corresponds to TRBD1 (5 bases). This CDR3 is 12 amino acids long. Trimming left V 6 bases short and J 5 bases short, with 13 bases between. Germline V lookup: CDR1 SQVTM, CDR2 ANQGSEA. The CDR3 sequence: CSVGGVRTEAFF. For the CDR3, the DNA is TGCAGCGTGGGGGGGGTGAGAACTGAAGCTTTCTTT.

Only one count was recorded for this clone. The J gene is TRBJ2-7, the V gene TRBV18; D gene uncertain. V was clipped by 3 bases and J by 4 bases, with 10 bases between them. Germline CDR1 reads KGHSH; CDR2 reads LQKENI. This CDR3 has 13 amino acids. This CDR3 reads CASSPQSSYEQYF. The CDR3 coding sequence is TGTGCCAGCTCACCTCAAAGTAGTTACGAGCAGTACTTC.

This rearrangement joins TRBV19 to TRBJ2-7; 7 bases map to TRBD1. This CDR3 has 14 residues. V was pared by 3 bases and J by 2 bases, with 4 bases of the junction left unmatched. CDR1 is LNHDA, CDR2 SQIVND, per germline (reference sequence). The CDR3 nucleotides are TGTGCCAGTAGTATTACGGGACAGACCTACGAGCAGTACTTC. Its translation: CASSITGQTYEQYF.

The chain joins TRBV27 to TRBJ2-6, with TRBD1 matching over 8 bases. With 5 bases clipped from V and 4 bases from J, the junction kept 10 bases outside the gene matches. Germline V CDR1 and CDR2: MNHEY, SMNVEV (reference sequence). The CDR3 totals 17 residues. As DNA, the CDR3 is TGTGCCAGCAGTCTCCGGGACAGGTTGGGCGGGGCCAACGTCCTGACTTTC. It is translated as CASSLRDRLGGANVLTF. Full variable domain (rest looked up from reference TRBV27 and TRBJ2-6): EAQVTQNPRYLITVTGKKLTVTCSQNMNHEYMSWYRQDPGLGLRQIYYSMNVEVTDKGDVPEGYKVSRKEKRNFPLILESPSPNQTSLYFCASSLRDRLGGANVLTFGAGSRLTVL.

This rearrangement joins TRBV9 to TRBJ2-2, with a possible D match to TRBD2 (6 bases). CDR3 size: 15 residues. V gave up 2 bases and J gave up 7 bases, with 15 bases separating them. CDR1 SGDLS and CDR2 YYNGEE come from the germline V gene. In nucleotides, the CDR3 is TGTGCCAGCAGCGTCGGGGCCCCCGGGGGCGGGGAGCTGTTTTTT. Translating gives CASSVGAPGGGELFF.

This chain uses TRBV3-1 (or the pseudogene TRBV3-2) with TRBJ2-3; TRBD2 aligns across 12 bases. The germline V gene has CDR1 LGHDT and CDR2 YNNKEL (reference sequence). V lost 4 bases and J lost 5; bases outside the gene matches: 7. This CDR3 contains 16 residues. The CDR3 nucleotides read TGTGCCAGCAGCCCGCGACTAGCGGGAGTCATAGATACGCAGTATTTT. This sequence encodes CASSPRLAGVIDTQYF.

This clone appeared a few times. The genes are TRBV25-1 and TRBJ1-6; D gene ambiguous. Germline CDR1 is MGHDK and CDR2 is SYGVNS. CDR3 length equals 16 residues. V lost 2 bases, J lost 7 bases, and 15 bases lay in between. CDR3 sequence (DNA): TGTGCCAGCAGTGAACTTGACACGGGATCCAATTCACCCCTCCACTTT. This codes for CASSELDTGSNSPLHF.

The chain couples TRBV11-3 to TRBJ2-3; 7 nucleotides agree with TRBD1. Germline loops: CDR1 SGHNT, CDR2 YENEEA. V was pared by 5 bases and J by 3 bases, with 11 bases of the junction left unmatched. This CDR3 is built from 16 residues. This chain's CDR3 is CASSPGTAPETDTQYF. CDR3 DNA sequence: TGTGCCAGCAGCCCTGGGACAGCCCCTGAAACAGATACGCAGTATTTT.